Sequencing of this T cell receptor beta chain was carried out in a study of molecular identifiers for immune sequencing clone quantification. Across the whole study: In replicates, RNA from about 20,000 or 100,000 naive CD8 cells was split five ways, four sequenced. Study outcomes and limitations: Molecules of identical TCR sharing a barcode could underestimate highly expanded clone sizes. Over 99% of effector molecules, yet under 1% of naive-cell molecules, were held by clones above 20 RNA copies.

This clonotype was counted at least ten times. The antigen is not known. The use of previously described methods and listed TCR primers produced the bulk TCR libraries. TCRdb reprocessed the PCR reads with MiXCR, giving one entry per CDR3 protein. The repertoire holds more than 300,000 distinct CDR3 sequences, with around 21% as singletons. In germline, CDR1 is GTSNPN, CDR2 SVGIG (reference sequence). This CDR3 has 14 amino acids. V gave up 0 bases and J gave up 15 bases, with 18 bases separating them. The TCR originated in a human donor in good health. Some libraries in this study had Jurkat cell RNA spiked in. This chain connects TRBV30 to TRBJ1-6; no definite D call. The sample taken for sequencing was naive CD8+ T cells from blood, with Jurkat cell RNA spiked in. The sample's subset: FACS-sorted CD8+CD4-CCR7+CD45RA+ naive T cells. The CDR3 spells CAWSVIELPANLHF. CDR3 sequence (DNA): TGTGCCTGGAGTGTAATAGAACTCCCGGCCAACCTCCACTTT.